This paragraph covers one T cell receptor (beta chain) sequence. Its antigen is not identified. The sample belongs to a study of CD8+CD57+ T cells in acquired aplastic anemia. Across the study: The average for DNA from sorted CD4+ and CD8+ cells was 3.2 ug. Healthy donor CD4+ samples were sequenced to a depth that averaged approximately 9.9 million reads. Points from the study as a whole: Fewer than 30 shared CD8+ CDR3s appeared highly expressed within patients' immunodominant clones. Patients showed no significant difference from controls in CD8+ Simpson's diversity.

Template material for TCR beta VDJ and CDR3 profiling consisted of genomic DNA. TCRdb fed the reads into MiXCR, producing one record per CDR3 protein. The data hold about 48,000 distinct CDR3 sequences, with 70% to 80% observed a single time. The sequence was obtained from a human donor in good health, serving as a control. Sequenced sample: sorted CD4+, CD8+, or CD8+CD57+ T cells (not recorded which) from PBMCs.

The CDR3 nucleotides read TGTGCCAGCAGTGCGGACAGGGGGATTCTCGATGAGCAGTTCTTC. Its protein product is CASSADRGILDEQFF. This chain joins TRBV25-1 and TRBJ2-1, with 10 bases lining up with TRBD1. V was clipped by 4 bases and J by 8 bases; unmatched bases: 8. This CDR3 spans 15 amino acids. Germline assignment: CDR1 MGHDK and CDR2 SYGVNS.